This is a list of T cell receptor beta chains from one sample in a study of persistence of HIV-infected CD4 T cells. Their recognized antigens are unknown. Profiled with immunoSEQ multiplex PCR; TCRdb holds only in-frame clones, not every one. The sample consists of over 35,000 clones, roughly nine tenths of them appearing once. The source material was CD4+ T cells sorted from PBMCs after 18-hour stimulation, sampled from a patient who received antiretroviral therapy. The receptor source for this set is an adult man with HIV who was CMV-seropositive. CDR3s include the opening cysteine and the closing phenylalanine or tryptophan. The D gene is left open where the match is weak. The listing skips clone size in some rows; elsewhere it reads once, few, many or a size class.

NA	TRBV2	TRBJ1-5	NA	CASSENRANQPQHF	TGTGCCAGCAGTGAGAATCGCGCAAATCAGCCCCAGCATTTT
NA	TRBV6-2/TRBV6-3	TRBJ1-2	once	CASTPRGHLNYGYTF	TGTGCCAGCACCCCCCGGGGACACCTAAACTATGGCTACACCTTC
NA	TRBV3-1/TRBV3-2	TRBJ1-2	NA	CASSQIPAGGYTF	TGTGCCAGCAGCCAAATCCCGGCCGGCGGCTACACCTTC
TRBD2	TRBV6-5	TRBJ2-7	NA	CASIPPGGSSYEQYF	TGTGCCAGCATTCCCCCGGGGGGATCTTCCTACGAGCAGTACTTC
NA	TRBV19	TRBJ1-5	NA	CASSKSNQPQHF	TGTGCCAGTAGCAAAAGCAATCAGCCCCAGCATTTT
NA	TRBV21-1	TRBJ2-7	NA	CASSKAQLAGAGTYEQYF	TGTGCCAGCAGCAAAGCGCAGCTAGCGGGGGCCGGTACCTACGAGCAGTACTTC
NA	TRBV24-1	TRBJ2-6	NA	CATSSGYGANVLTF	TGTGCCACCAGTAGCGGTTATGGGGCCAACGTCCTGACTTTC
NA	TRBV5-4	TRBJ1-4	NA	CASSAQKNEKLFF	TGTGCCAGCAGCGCTCAGAAAAATGAAAAACTGTTTTTT
NA	TRBV29-1	TRBJ1-2	NA	CSVEKGRREGYTF	TGCAGCGTTGAAAAGGGGCGCCGGGAAGGCTACACCTTC
NA	TRBV14	TRBJ2-4	NA	CASSLSQPNIQYF	TGTGCCAGCAGCCTTAGTCAGCCAAACATTCAGTACTTC
TRBD1	TRBV27	TRBJ1-1	NA	CASWDRTNTEAFF	TGTGCCAGCTGGGACAGGACGAACACTGAAGCTTTCTTT
NA	TRBV6-2/TRBV6-3	TRBJ1-5	NA	CASSYRATSNQPQHF	TGTGCCAGCAGTTACAGGGCTACGAGCAATCAGCCCCAGCATTTT
NA	TRBV6-6	TRBJ2-1	NA	CASNAESYNEQFF	TGTGCCAGCAACGCAGAGAGCTACAATGAGCAGTTCTTC
NA	TRBV7-8	TRBJ1-5	NA	CASSPQRMRNQPQHF	TGTGCCAGCAGCCCCCAACGAATGAGGAATCAGCCCCAGCATTTT
TRBD2	TRBV19	TRBJ2-1	NA	CASKGDYPYNEQFF	TGTGCCAGTAAAGGGGACTACCCCTACAATGAGCAGTTCTTC
NA	TRBV3-1/TRBV3-2	TRBJ2-7	NA	CASSQSHREEQYF	TGTGCCAGCAGCCAATCACACAGGGAGGAGCAGTACTTC
NA	TRBV24-1	TRBJ1-1	once	CATSEGGLGTEAFF	TGTGCCACCAGTGAAGGGGGGCTGGGCACTGAAGCTTTCTTT
NA	TRBV3-1/TRBV3-2	TRBJ1-1	NA	CASSQRGAREAFF	TGTGCCAGCAGCCAAAGGGGGGCAAGGGAAGCTTTCTTT
NA	TRBV20-1	TRBJ1-1	NA	CSASQSLNTEAFF	TGCAGTGCTAGTCAGTCGCTGAACACTGAAGCTTTCTTT
TRBD1	TRBV11-2	TRBJ1-1	NA	CASSLAGTGGAVAFF	TGTGCCAGCAGCTTAGCCGGGACAGGGGGCGCGGTGGCTTTCTTT
NA	TRBV28	TRBJ1-3	NA	CASQRNSDGIYF	TGTGCCAGCCAACGCAACTCCGATGGCATATATTTT
NA	TRBV24-1	TRBJ1-1	NA	CATPVIRAGESVNTEAFF	TGTGCCACCCCAGTTATTCGGGCAGGAGAGTCCGTGAACACTGAAGCTTTCTTT
NA	TRBV20-1	TRBJ1-2	few	CSASVQATNYGYTF	TGCAGTGCTAGTGTTCAGGCTACTAACTATGGCTACACCTTC
NA	TRBV5-1	TRBJ1-2	NA	CASSKEGVYGYTF	TGCGCCAGCAGCAAGGAGGGGGTCTATGGCTACACCTTC
NA	TRBV27	TRBJ2-3	NA	CASRGASGNTDTQYF	TGTGCCAGCAGGGGGGCTTCCGGCAACACAGATACGCAGTATTTT
TRBD1	TRBV18	TRBJ1-5	few	CASSPTGGAGNQPQHF	TGTGCCAGCTCACCGACAGGGGGCGCGGGCAATCAGCCCCAGCATTTT
NA	TRBV19	TRBJ2-3	NA	CASSTPGAADTQYF	TGTGCCAGTAGTACCCCAGGGGCCGCAGATACGCAGTATTTT
NA	TRBV5-1	TRBJ2-3	NA	CASSFPLDRYTDTQYF	TGCGCCAGCAGCTTCCCCCTTGACAGGTATACGGATACGCAGTATTTT
NA	TRBV5-4	TRBJ1-2	few	CASSLRVRRGRGDGYTF	TGTGCCAGCAGCTTACGAGTCCGGCGTGGCAGGGGTGATGGCTACACCTTC